Each of the 21 T cell receptor beta chains below was sequenced from the same sample in a study of human versus mouse CDR3 diversity and MHC coevolution. The repertoire was sequenced with immunoSEQ multiplex PCR; TCRdb's copy has only in-frame clones and lacks some. The repertoire holds 80,000 or so clones, roughly 93% seen once, with more than 1.1% in the top ten. Sequenced input: naive CD4+ T cells from blood. The subset is: CD45RO-negative CD62L-positive naive CD4 T cells. These receptors were obtained from a person between 25 and 69 years old in good health.

V is TRBV4-3 and J is TRBJ2-7; 7 bases map to TRBD1. The ends lost 5 bases at V and 4 bases at J; junction bases unmatched: 8. The length of the CDR3 is 14 residues. Germline-derived CDR1 and CDR2 are LGHNA and YSLEER. The CDR3 bases are TGCGCCAGCAGCGTCAGGCAGGGGGAATACGAGCAGTACTTC. It translates to CASSVRQGEYEQYF.

This chain links TRBV5-1 with TRBJ2-3; TRBD2 aligns across 8 bases. V was clipped by 2 bases and J by 4 bases; unmatched bases: 12. Germline CDR1 is SGHRS and CDR2 is YFSETQ. The CDR3 loop spans 17 amino acids. The CDR3 spells CASSFGIGTSVPDTQYF. CDR3 coding DNA: TGCGCCAGCAGCTTTGGGATAGGGACTAGTGTCCCAGATACGCAGTATTTT.

The genes are TRBV7-2 and TRBJ2-3, with a tentative D call TRBD1 (6 bases). CDR3 length: 19 residues. V lost 1 base and J 6 bases, leaving 26 bases between the germline ends. Germline CDR1 is SGHTA and CDR2 is FQGNSA. This CDR3 is CASSLEDGRGLAGGDTQYF. CDR3 in DNA: TGTGCCAGCAGCTTAGAGGACGGCAGGGGCCTCGCGGGTGGTGATACGCAGTATTTT.

The chain is built from TRBV6-6 and TRBJ2-7; TRBD1 aligns across 9 bases. Trimming at V came to 6 bases and at J to 4 bases, leaving 10 bases not matched to a gene. The CDR3 has 15 residues. The germline gives CDR1 MNHNY, CDR2 SVGAGI (reference sequence). CDR3 region: CASRDQSGQGYEQYF. CDR3 DNA: TGTGCCAGCAGGGACCAATCGGGACAGGGATACGAGCAGTACTTC.

V is TRBV2 and J is TRBJ2-5, with 9 bases aligning to TRBD1. Per germline, CDR1 SNHLY and CDR2 FYNNEI. There are 13 residues in the CDR3. With V trimmed by 2 bases and J by 7 bases, 2 bases remained unmatched. The CDR3 loop is CASSEKDRGTQYF. The CDR3 DNA reads as TGTGCCAGCAGTGAAAAGGACAGGGGGACCCAGTACTTC. Full variable domain (missing parts from reference TRBV2 and TRBJ2-5): EPEVTQTPSHQVTQMGQEVILRCVPISNHLYFYWYRQILGQKVEFLVSFYNNEISEKSEIFDDQFSVERPDGSNFTLKIRSTKLEDSAMYFCASSEKDRGTQYFGPGTRLLVL.

Points on this clone: Sequence at one end of the junction differs from germline and may be a read error. The chain employs TRBV6-1 and TRBJ1-2; 7 nucleotides match TRBD1. The germline CDR1 and CDR2 sequences are MNHNS and SASEGT. The CDR3 is 14 amino acids. As DNA, the CDR3 is TGTGCCAGCAGTGGGGGGGCAGGGGGGTATGGCCACACCTTC. Its translation: CASSGGAGGYGHTF.

V and J are TRBV7-9 and TRBJ2-7; 7 bases align to TRBD1. Losses at the gene ends were 5 bases for V and 2 bases for J; bases not matched to a gene: 15. The CDR3 has 17 residues. Germline CDR1 and CDR2: SEHNR and FQNEAQ (reference sequence). The CDR3 bases are TGTGCCAGCAGCCCCCACGTTGGTACAGGGGTAACCTACGAGCAGTACTTC. Its protein is CASSPHVGTGVTYEQYF.

The chain combines TRBV9 with TRBJ2-7; D may be TRBD1 (5 bases). Germline V CDR1 and CDR2: SGDLS, YYNGEE. With 2 bases removed from V and 5 bases from J, the gap between germline ends came to 11 bases. The CDR3 spans 13 residues. CDR3 nucleotide sequence: TGTGCCAGCAGCGTCCAGGGTGGCGACGAGCAGTACTTC. Its translation is CASSVQGGDEQYF.

The chain employs TRBV7-2 and TRBJ1-4; D is undetermined. V was shortened by 4 bases and J by 2 bases, with 11 bases between the two germline ends. The CDR3 extends over 15 amino acids. CDR1 is SGHTA and CDR2 is FQGNSA in the germline V gene. CDR3 loop: CASSYFAGTNEKLFF. The CDR3 DNA reads TGTGCCAGCAGCTACTTCGCCGGGACTAATGAAAAACTGTTTTTT.

V gene TRBV19 combines with J gene TRBJ1-5; a weak D match, TRBD1 (5 bases). The CDR3 is 15 residues long. Germline V gene data show CDR1 as LNHDA and CDR2 as SQIVND (reference sequence). The germline V and J ends were trimmed by 4 bases and 5 bases, with 15 bases remaining between them. CDR3 DNA sequence: TGTGCCAGTAGTAAGGGCAGGGTAGAGGATCAGCCCCAGCATTTT. The encoded protein is CASSKGRVEDQPQHF.

The V gene is TRBV6-5, the J gene TRBJ2-1; tentative D call: TRBD1 (6 bases). The CDR3 runs 15 residues. Deletions cut 4 bases from V and 0 bases from J, with 10 bases between. CDR1 and CDR2 (germline): MNHEY, SVGAGI. The CDR3 nucleotides read TGTGCCAGCAGTTTCAGGGGCCTCTCCTACAATGAGCAGTTCTTC. This sequence encodes CASSFRGLSYNEQFF.

The genes are TRBV5-1 and TRBJ1-2; 9 nucleotides line up with TRBD1. With V trimmed by 3 bases and J by 6 bases, 9 bases remained unmatched. This CDR3 is 15 amino acids long. Germline CDR1 and CDR2: SGHRS and YFSETQ. The CDR3 here is CASSWGDRVVDGYTF. The CDR3 region has the DNA TGCGCCAGCAGCTGGGGGGACAGGGTCGTGGATGGCTACACCTTC.

This chain links TRBV7-3 with TRBJ2-2, with D hard to call. This CDR3 spans 13 amino acids. CDR1 and CDR2 from the germline V gene are SGHTA and FQGTGA. V was cut by 4 bases and J by 4 bases, with 7 bases left in between. For the CDR3, the DNA is TGTGCCAGCAGCTCCTCCGTCACCGGGGAGCTGTTTTTT. Its translation: CASSSSVTGELFF.

This clone was counted between two and nine times. The chain joins TRBV4-2 to TRBJ1-4; TRBD1 aligns across 7 bases. With V trimmed by 4 bases and J by 3 bases, 11 bases remained unmatched. Germline V gives CDR1 LGHNA, CDR2 YNFKEQ. This CDR3 comprises 17 residues. The CDR3: CASSLTGTIAANEKLFF. For the CDR3, the DNA is TGTGCCAGCAGCCTGACAGGGACCATCGCAGCTAATGAAAAACTGTTTTTT.

The chain carries TRBV9 and TRBJ1-2; D is possibly TRBD1 (5 bases). CDR1 is SGDLS and CDR2 is YYNGEE in the germline V gene. V lost 3 bases and J 4 bases, leaving 16 bases between the germline ends. The CDR3 consists of 15 residues. The CDR3 bases are TGTGCCAGCAGCGGGGGCGGGGGGAGAACCTATGGCTACACCTTC. This encodes CASSGGGGRTYGYTF.

The rearrangement links TRBV7-2 to TRBJ2-7, with D perhaps matching TRBD1 (5 bases). V lost 1 base and J 12 bases, leaving 10 bases between the germline ends. Germline CDR1 SGHTA, CDR2 FQGNSA. There are 11 residues in the CDR3. The CDR3 sequence is CASSLGQKTYF. For the CDR3, the DNA is TGTGCCAGCAGCTTAGGACAGAAGACGTACTTC.

The chain is built from TRBV5-1 and TRBJ2-6; 9 positions match TRBD2. Unmatched junction bases numbered 4, after V lost 0 bases and J lost 0 bases. This CDR3 spans 18 amino acids. Germline CDR1 is SGHRS and CDR2 is YFSETQ. The DNA of the CDR3 is TGCGCCAGCAGCTTGGGGGGACTAGCACCCTCTGGGGCCAACGTCCTGACTTTC. Its protein product is CASSLGGLAPSGANVLTF.

J is TRBJ2-4 and V is TRBV18; a weak D match, TRBD2 (5 bases). CDR1 and CDR2 from the germline V gene are KGHSH and LQKENI. Trimming pared 0 bases from V and 2 bases from J, leaving 14 bases between. This CDR3 has 17 amino acids. CDR3 sequence: CASSPPHLSGSKNIQYF. The CDR3 region has the DNA TGTGCCAGCTCACCACCCCACCTGTCGGGGTCCAAAAACATTCAGTACTTC.

The chain uses TRBV7-8 and TRBJ1-5; tentatively, D is TRBD1 (5 bases). Looked up from germline, CDR1 is SGHVS and CDR2 is FQNEAQ. Trimming cost V 5 bases and J 0 bases, with 17 bases left between them. This CDR3 has 17 amino acids. The CDR3, as DNA: TGTGCCAGCAGCACGATCGACAGACGCTATAGCAATCAGCCCCAGCATTTT. Residues: CASSTIDRRYSNQPQHF.

V and J are TRBV30 and TRBJ1-5, with a weak D call TRBD1 (5 bases). This CDR3 contains 13 residues. CDR1 is GTSNPN, CDR2 SVGIG, per germline (reference sequence). Trimming left V 4 bases short and J 1 base short, with 8 bases between. The CDR3 loop is CAWTGKSNQPQHF. CDR3 DNA: TGTGCCTGGACAGGGAAAAGCAATCAGCCCCAGCATTTT.

DNA for the CDR3: TGTGCCAGCAGTCACAGGGGTGGCTACACCTTC. It yields the protein CASSHRGGYTF. The chain recombines TRBV6-5 with TRBJ1-2, with 7 bases aligning to TRBD1. The CDR3 consists of 11 residues. Trimming cost V 5 bases and J 7 bases; bases outside gene matches: 1. Per the germline V gene, CDR1 is MNHEY and CDR2 is SVGAGI.